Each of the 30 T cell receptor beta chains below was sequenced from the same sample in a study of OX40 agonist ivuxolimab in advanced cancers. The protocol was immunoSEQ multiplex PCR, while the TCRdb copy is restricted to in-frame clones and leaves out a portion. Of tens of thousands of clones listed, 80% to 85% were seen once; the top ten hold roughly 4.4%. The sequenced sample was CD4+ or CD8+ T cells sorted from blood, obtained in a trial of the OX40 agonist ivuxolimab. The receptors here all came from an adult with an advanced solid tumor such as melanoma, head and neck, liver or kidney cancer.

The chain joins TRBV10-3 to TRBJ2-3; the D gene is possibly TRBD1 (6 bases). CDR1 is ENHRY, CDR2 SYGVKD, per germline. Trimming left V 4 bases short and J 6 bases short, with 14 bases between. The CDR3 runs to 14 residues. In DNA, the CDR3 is TGTGCCATCAGTGTCGGCAGGGGCGGGGATACGCAGTATTTT. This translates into CAISVGRGGDTQYF.

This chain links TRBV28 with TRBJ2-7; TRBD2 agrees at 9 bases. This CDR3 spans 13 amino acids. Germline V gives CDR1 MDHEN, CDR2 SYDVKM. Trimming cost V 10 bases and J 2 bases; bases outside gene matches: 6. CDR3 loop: CATTGTSPYEQYF. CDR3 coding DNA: TGTGCCACCACCGGGACTAGCCCCTACGAGCAGTACTTC.

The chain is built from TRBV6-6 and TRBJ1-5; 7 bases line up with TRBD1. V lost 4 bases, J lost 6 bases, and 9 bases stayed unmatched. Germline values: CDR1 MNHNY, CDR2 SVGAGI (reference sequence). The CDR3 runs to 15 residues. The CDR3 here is CASSLDREGGQPQHF. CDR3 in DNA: TGTGCCAGCAGTTTAGACAGGGAAGGTGGTCAGCCCCAGCATTTT.

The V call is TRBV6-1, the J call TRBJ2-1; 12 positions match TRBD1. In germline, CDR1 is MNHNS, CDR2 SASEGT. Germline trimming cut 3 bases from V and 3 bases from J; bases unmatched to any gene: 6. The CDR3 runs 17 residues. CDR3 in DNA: TGTGCCAGCAGTGATACCGGGACAGGGGGCAACTACAATGAGCAGTTCTTC. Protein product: CASSDTGTGGNYNEQFF.

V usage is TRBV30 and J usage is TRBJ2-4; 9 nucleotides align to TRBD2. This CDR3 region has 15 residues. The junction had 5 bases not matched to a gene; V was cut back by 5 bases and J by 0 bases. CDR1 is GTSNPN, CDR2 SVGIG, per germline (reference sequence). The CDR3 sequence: CAWGLAPIAKNIQYF. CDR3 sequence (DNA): TGTGCCTGGGGACTAGCGCCAATAGCCAAAAACATTCAGTACTTC.

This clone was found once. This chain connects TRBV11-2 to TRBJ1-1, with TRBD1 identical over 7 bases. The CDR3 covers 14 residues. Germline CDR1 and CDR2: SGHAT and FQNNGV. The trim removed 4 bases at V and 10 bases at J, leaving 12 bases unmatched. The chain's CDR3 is CASSSVRQGFIAFF. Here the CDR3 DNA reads TGTGCCAGCAGCTCGGTGAGACAGGGCTTTATAGCTTTCTTT.

The DNA for the CDR3 is TGTGCCAGCAGCTCCGGACTAGCGGGGAACACCGGGGAGCTGTTTTTT. This encodes CASSSGLAGNTGELFF. The chain recombines TRBV7-9 with TRBJ2-2; TRBD2 agrees at 11 bases. From germline, CDR1 is SEHNR and CDR2 FQNEAQ (reference sequence). V was clipped by 4 bases and J by 1 base; unmatched bases: 2. CDR3 length: 16 residues.

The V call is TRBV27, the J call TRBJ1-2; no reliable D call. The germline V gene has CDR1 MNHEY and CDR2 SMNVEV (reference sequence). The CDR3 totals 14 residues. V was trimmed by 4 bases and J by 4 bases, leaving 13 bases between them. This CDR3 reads CASSSTTPSYGYTF. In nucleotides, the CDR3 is TGTGCCAGCAGTTCGACCACGCCATCCTATGGCTACACCTTC.

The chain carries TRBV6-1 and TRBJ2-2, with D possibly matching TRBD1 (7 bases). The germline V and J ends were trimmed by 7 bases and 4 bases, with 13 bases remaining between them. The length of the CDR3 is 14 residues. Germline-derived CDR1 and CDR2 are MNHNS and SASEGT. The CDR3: CASTDRRATGELFF. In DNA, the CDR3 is TGTGCCAGCACGGACAGGAGGGCCACCGGGGAGCTGTTTTTT.

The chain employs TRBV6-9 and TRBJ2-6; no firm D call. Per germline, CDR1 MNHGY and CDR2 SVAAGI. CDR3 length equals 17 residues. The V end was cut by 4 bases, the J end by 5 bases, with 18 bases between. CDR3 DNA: TGTGCCAGCAGTTGGAAGCAGCGACAAAGTCGGGCCAACGTCCTGACTTTC. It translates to CASSWKQRQSRANVLTF.

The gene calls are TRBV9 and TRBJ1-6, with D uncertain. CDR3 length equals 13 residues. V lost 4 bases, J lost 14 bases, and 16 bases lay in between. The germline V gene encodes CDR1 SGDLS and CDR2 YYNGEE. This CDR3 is CASSSSGISALHF. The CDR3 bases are TGTGCCAGCAGCTCTTCCGGGATTTCGGCCCTCCACTTT. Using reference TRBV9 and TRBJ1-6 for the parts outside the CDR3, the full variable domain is DSGVTQTPKHLITATGQRVTLRCSPRSGDLSVYWYQQSLDQGLQFLIQYYNGEERAKGNILERFSAQQFPDLHSELNLSSLELGDSALYFCASSSSGISALHFGNGTRLTVT.

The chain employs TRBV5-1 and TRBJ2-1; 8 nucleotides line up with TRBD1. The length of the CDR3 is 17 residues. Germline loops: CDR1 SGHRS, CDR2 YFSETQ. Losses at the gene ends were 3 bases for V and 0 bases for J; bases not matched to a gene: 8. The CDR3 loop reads CASSYSGQGSSYNEQFF. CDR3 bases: TGCGCCAGCAGCTACTCAGGACAGGGCAGCTCCTACAATGAGCAGTTCTTC.

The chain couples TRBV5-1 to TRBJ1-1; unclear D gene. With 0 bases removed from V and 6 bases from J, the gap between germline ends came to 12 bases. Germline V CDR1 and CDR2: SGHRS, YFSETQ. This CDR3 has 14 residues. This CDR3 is CASSLATSVPEAFF. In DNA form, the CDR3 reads TGCGCCAGCAGCTTGGCTACCTCCGTCCCTGAAGCTTTCTTT.

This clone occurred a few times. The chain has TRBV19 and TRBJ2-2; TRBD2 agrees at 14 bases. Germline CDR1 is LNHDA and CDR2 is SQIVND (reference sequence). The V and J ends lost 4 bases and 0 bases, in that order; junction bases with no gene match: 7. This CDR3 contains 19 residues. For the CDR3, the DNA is TGTGCCAGTAGTACGGGACTAGCGGGAGATTTGGCGAACACCGGGGAGCTGTTTTTT. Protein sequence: CASSTGLAGDLANTGELFF.

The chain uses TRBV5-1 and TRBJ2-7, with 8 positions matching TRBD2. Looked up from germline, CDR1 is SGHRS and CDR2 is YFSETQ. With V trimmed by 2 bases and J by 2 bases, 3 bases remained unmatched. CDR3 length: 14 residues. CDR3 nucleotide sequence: TGCGCCAGCAGCTTAACAGCGGGGGCCTACGAGCAGTACTTC. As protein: CASSLTAGAYEQYF.

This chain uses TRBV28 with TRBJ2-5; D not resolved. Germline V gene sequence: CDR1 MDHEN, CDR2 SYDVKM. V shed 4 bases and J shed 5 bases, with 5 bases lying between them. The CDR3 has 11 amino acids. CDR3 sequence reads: CASSSRETQYF. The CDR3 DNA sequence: TGTGCCAGCAGTTCACGGGAGACCCAGTACTTC.

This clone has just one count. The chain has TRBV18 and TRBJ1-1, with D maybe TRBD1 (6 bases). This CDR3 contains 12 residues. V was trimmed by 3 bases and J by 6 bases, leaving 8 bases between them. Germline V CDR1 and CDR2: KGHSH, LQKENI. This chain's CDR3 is CASSPTGSEAFF. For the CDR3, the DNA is TGTGCCAGCTCACCCACAGGGTCTGAAGCTTTCTTT.

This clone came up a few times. DNA of the CDR3: TGTGCCAGCAGCTTAGCGGGAAGGAACAATGAGCAGTTCTTC. This sequence encodes CASSLAGRNNEQFF. V is TRBV11-1 and J is TRBJ2-1; no clear D. This CDR3 contains 14 residues. Germline V gene lookup returns CDR1 SGHAT and CDR2 FQDESV (reference sequence). Trimming stripped 0 bases from V and 5 bases from J, with 8 bases between. The entire variable domain, with the rest obtained from reference TRBV11-1 and TRBJ2-1, is as follows: EAEVAQSPRYKITEKSQAVAFWCDPISGHATLYWYRQILGQGPELLVQFQDESVVDDSQLPKDRFSAERLKGVDSTLKIQPAELGDSAMYLCASSLAGRNNEQFFGPGTRLTVL.

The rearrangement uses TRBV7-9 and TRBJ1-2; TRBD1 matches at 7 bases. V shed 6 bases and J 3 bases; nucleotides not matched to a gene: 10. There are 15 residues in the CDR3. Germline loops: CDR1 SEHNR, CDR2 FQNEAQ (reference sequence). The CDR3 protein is CASSDATGADYGYTF. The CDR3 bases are TGTGCCAGCAGTGACGCTACAGGGGCGGACTATGGCTACACCTTC.

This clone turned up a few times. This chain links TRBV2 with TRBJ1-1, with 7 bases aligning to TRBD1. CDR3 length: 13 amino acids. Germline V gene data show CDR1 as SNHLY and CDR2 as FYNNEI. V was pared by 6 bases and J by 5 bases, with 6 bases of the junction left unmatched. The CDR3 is CASRGTEGTEAFF. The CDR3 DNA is TGTGCCAGCAGGGGGACAGAAGGTACTGAAGCTTTCTTT.

In DNA form, the CDR3 reads TGTGCCAGCAGCTCACCGGCCGCGGGCGCGCTAGGAAAACTGTTTTTT. It specifies CASSSPAAGALGKLFF. The rearrangement uses TRBV28 and TRBJ1-4; no firm D call. The CDR3 contains 16 residues. From germline, CDR1 is MDHEN and CDR2 SYDVKM. V was pared by 6 bases and J by 10 bases, with 24 bases between.

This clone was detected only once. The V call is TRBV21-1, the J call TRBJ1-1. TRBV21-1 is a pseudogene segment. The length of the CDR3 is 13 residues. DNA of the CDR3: TGTGCCAGCAGCAAAGTAACCAAATCGGAAGCTTTCTTT. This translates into CASSKVTKSEAFF.

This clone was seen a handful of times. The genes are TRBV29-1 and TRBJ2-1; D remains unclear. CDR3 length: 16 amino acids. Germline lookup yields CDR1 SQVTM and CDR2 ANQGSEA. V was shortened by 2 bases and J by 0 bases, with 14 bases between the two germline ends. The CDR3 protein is CSVEHQWRTSYNEQFF. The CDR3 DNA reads TGCAGCGTTGAACACCAGTGGCGGACCTCCTACAATGAGCAGTTCTTC.

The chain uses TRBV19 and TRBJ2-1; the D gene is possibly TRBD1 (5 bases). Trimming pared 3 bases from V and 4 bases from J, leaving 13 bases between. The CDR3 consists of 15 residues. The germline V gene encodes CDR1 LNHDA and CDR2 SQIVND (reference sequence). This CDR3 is CASSMERGAYNEQFF. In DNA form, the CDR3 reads TGTGCCAGTAGTATGGAAAGGGGCGCATACAATGAGCAGTTCTTC.

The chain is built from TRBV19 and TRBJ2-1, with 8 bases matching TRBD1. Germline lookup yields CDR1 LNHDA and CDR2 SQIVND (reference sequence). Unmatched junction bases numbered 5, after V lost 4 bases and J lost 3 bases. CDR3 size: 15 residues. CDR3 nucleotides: TGTGCCAGTAGTACCAAGACAGGGGACTACAATGAGCAGTTCTTC. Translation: CASSTKTGDYNEQFF.

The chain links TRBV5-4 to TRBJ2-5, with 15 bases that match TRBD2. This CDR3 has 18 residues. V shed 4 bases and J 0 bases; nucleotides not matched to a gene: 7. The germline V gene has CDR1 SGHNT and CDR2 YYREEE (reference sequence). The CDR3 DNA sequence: TGTGCCAGCAGCCTAGGACTAGCGGGGGGGACGTACCAAGAGACCCAGTACTTC. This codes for CASSLGLAGGTYQETQYF. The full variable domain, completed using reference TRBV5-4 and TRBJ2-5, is ETGVTQSPTHLIKTRGQQVTLRCSSQSGHNTVSWYQQALGQGPQFIFQYYREEENGRGNFPPRFSGLQFPNYSSELNVNALELDDSALYLCASSLGLAGGTYQETQYFGPGTRLLVL.

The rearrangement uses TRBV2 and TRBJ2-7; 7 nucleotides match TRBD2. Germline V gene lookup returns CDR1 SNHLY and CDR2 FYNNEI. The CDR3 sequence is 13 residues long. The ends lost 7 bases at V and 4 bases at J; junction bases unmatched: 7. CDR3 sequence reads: CASITGTKYEQYF. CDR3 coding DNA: TGTGCCAGCATAACCGGGACTAAGTACGAGCAGTACTTC.

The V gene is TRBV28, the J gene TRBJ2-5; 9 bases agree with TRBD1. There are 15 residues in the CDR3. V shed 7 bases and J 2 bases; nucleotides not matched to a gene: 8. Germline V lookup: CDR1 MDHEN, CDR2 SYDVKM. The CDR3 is CASKRGDRGQETQYF. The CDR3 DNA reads TGTGCCAGCAAAAGGGGAGACAGGGGGCAAGAGACCCAGTACTTC. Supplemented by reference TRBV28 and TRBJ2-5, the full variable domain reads DVKVTQSSRYLVKRTGEKVFLECVQDMDHENMFWYRQDPGLGLRLIYFSYDVKMKEKGDIPEGYSVSREKKERFSLILESASTNQTSMYLCASKRGDRGQETQYFGPGTRLLVL.

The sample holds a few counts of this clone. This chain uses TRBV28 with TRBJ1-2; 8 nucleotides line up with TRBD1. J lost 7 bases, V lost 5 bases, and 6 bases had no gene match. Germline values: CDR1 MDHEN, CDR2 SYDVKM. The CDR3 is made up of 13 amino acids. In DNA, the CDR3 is TGTGCCAGCAGTCCCTTGACAGGGGCTGGCTACACCTTC. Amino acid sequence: CASSPLTGAGYTF.

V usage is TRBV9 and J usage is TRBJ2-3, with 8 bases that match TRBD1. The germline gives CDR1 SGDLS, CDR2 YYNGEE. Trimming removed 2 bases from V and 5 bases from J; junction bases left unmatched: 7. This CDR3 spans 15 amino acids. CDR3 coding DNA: TGTGCCAGCAGCGTCGGTGGAACAGGGGGAGATACGCAGTATTTT. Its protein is CASSVGGTGGDTQYF. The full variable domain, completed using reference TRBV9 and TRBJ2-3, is DSGVTQTPKHLITATGQRVTLRCSPRSGDLSVYWYQQSLDQGLQFLIQYYNGEERAKGNILERFSAQQFPDLHSELNLSSLELGDSALYFCASSVGGTGGDTQYFGPGTRLTVL.